The entry that follows covers one TCR beta chain sequence. Original analysis: Counts of nucleated cells, estimated from reference gene primer amplification, were obtained. Sequencing was performed with immunoSEQ multiplex PCR; in TCRdb, only in-frame clones are kept and a portion is missing. That table is the source of V, J and clone size, and D and trimming were worked out from the DNA. The repertoire includes approximately 290,000 clones, roughly 85% of them detected once, and 3.5% to 4.5% sits in the top ten. This sample was taken from a study of blood T cell repertoires in COVID-19. Recruits, aged roughly 18 to 90 years, lived in about two dozen US areas. Cohort 3 recovered donors had two negative PCRs, clearance, or symptom resolution. The J segment lost 3 bases and the V segment lost 0 bases, leaving 4 bases of the junction unmatched. The CDR3 runs to 16 residues. Per germline, CDR1 LGHDT and CDR2 YNNKEL (reference sequence).

Material: PBMCs or T cells enriched from blood (not recorded which). This sequence was found in a woman younger than 45 who had recovered from COVID-19. The V and J genes are TRBV3-1 (or the pseudogene TRBV3-2) and TRBJ2-5, with 10 bases fitting TRBD2. CDR3 sequence: CASSQDGLAGEETQYF. The CDR3 nucleotides are TGTGCCAGCAGCCAAGATGGCCTAGCGGGGGAAGAGACCCAGTACTTC.